This T cell receptor beta chain originates from a study of control samples from healthy donors and cancer patients. The CDR3 length is 14 residues. Per the germline V gene, CDR1 is ENHRY and CDR2 is SYGVKD. Trimming at V came to 4 bases and at J to 3 bases, leaving 5 bases not matched to a gene. Data came from immunoSEQ multiplex PCR; TCRdb stores just in-frame clones and leaves some out. The sample holds 190,000 or so clones; over 85% are singletons and the top ten take almost 1.5%. The sequence was collected from a man aged 18-30 years in good health. This chain joins TRBV10-3 and TRBJ1-2; 7 bases agree with TRBD1. The material sequenced was blood. Here the CDR3 reads CAISGRQGDYGYTF. CDR3 coding DNA: TGTGCCATCAGTGGGAGACAGGGTGACTATGGCTACACCTTC.